Shown below are 14 T cell receptor beta chains from a single sample sequenced in a study of T cells in Graves' hyperthyroidism and ophthalmopathy. Amplified TCR beta CDR3 regions derived from RNA transcripts. The HTBI primer set drove a first-round RT-PCR of the TCR CDR3. MiXCR, run by TCRdb on the multiplex PCR reads, gives a single entry per CDR3 protein. Among fewer than 200,000 distinct CDR3 sequences listed, about a tenth were seen once. What was sequenced was blood. The receptors come from a woman younger than 35 with Graves' hyperthyroidism that later progressed to Graves' ophthalmopathy.

The V and J genes are TRBV4-1 and TRBJ1-4, with TRBD1 as a possible D gene (5 bases). Per germline, CDR1 MGHRA and CDR2 YSYEKL. The CDR3 loop spans 12 amino acids. Trimming cost V 4 bases and J 7 bases, with 7 bases left between them. The CDR3 DNA reads TGCGCCAGCAGCCGGGACTTTGAAAAACTGTTTTTT. Amino acids: CASSRDFEKLFF.

This clonotype has only a few counts. The rearrangement links TRBV5-4 to TRBJ2-3, with 8 bases lining up with TRBD1. CDR1 is SGHNT, CDR2 YYREEE, per germline (reference sequence). V lost 4 bases to trimming and J lost 5 bases; unmatched junction nucleotides: 9. The CDR3 is made up of 15 amino acids. CDR3 protein: CASSPRTGLEDTQYF. DNA of the CDR3: TGTGCCAGCAGCCCCAGGACAGGGTTGGAAGATACGCAGTATTTT.

This chain connects TRBV12-3 or TRBV12-4 to TRBJ2-2; D is unclear. The CDR3 is 14 residues long. Trimming pared 7 bases from V and 8 bases from J, leaving 17 bases between. The CDR3 DNA is TGTGCCAGCACCTTCGCTTTGGCTGCTGGGGAGCTGTTTTTT. It translates to CASTFALAAGELFF.

Many counts were recorded for this clonotype. DNA for the CDR3: TGTGCCAGCAGCTTAAACGGGGATCAGCCCCAGCATTTT. Its translation is CASSLNGDQPQHF. J is TRBJ1-5 and V is TRBV7-9; D gene unclear. Trimming removed 2 bases from V and 5 bases from J, with 7 bases in between. This CDR3 spans 13 amino acids. Per germline, CDR1 SEHNR and CDR2 FQNEAQ (reference sequence).

This clonotype showed up many times. This rearrangement joins TRBV30 to TRBJ1-4, with D possibly matching TRBD1 (6 bases). The CDR3 spans 14 residues. Between the trimmed V and J ends, which lost 3 bases and 7 bases, there was a span of 15 bases. Germline V gene sequence: CDR1 GTSNPN, CDR2 SVGIG (reference sequence). The CDR3 loop is CAWRRSGVFEKLFF. The CDR3 DNA sequence: TGTGCCTGGAGGAGATCAGGGGTGTTTGAAAAACTGTTTTTT.

The chain employs TRBV3-1 and TRBJ2-6; tentatively, D is TRBD1 (6 bases). Germline assignment: CDR1 LGHDT and CDR2 YNNKEL (reference sequence). Trimming removed 4 bases from V and 0 bases from J, with 10 bases in between. This CDR3 spans 16 amino acids. The CDR3 loop reads CASSLQGISGANVLTF. The CDR3 nucleotides read TGTGCCAGCAGCCTACAGGGAATCTCTGGGGCCAACGTCCTGACTTTC.

This clonotype was observed at least ten times. The chain combines TRBV11-3 with TRBJ1-6; the match to TRBD1 covers 8 bases. The CDR3 runs to 17 residues. The germline V gene has CDR1 SGHNT and CDR2 YENEEA. V dropped 3 bases and J dropped 9; count of bases not matched to a gene: 13. The CDR3 nucleotides read TGTGCCAGCAGCTTCAAGACTCTGACAGGGGCGGGTTCACCCCTCCACTTT. Its translation is CASSFKTLTGAGSPLHF.

This clonotype was counted ten times or more. The chain uses TRBV13 and TRBJ2-2; TRBD1 agrees at 9 bases. CDR3 length: 16 amino acids. The junction had 5 bases not matched to a gene; V was cut back by 0 bases and J by 6 bases. Germline-derived CDR1 and CDR2 are PRHDT and FYEKMQ (reference sequence). CDR3 amino acids: CASSLGPGTGPGELFF. The CDR3 DNA reads as TGTGCCAGCAGCTTAGGCCCGGGGACAGGGCCCGGGGAGCTGTTTTTT.

The V and J genes are TRBV30 and TRBJ1-2; D not certain. Germline V gene lookup returns CDR1 GTSNPN and CDR2 SVGIG (reference sequence). The CDR3 is made up of 14 amino acids. Trimming shortened V by 2 bases and J by 4 bases, and 14 bases separated the two germline ends. The CDR3 DNA reads as TGTGCCTGGAGTACCAGGCCAGACTTCTATGGCTACACCTTC. Its protein product is CAWSTRPDFYGYTF.

This clonotype was detected many times. One end of the junction does not line up with germline, which may come from a read error. CDR3 protein: CASSFWTAPVLNDF. CDR3 in DNA: TGTGCCAGCAGTTTCTGGACAGCCCCTGTATTGAACGATTTT. The gene calls are TRBV28 and TRBJ1-5, with a tentative D call TRBD1 (6 bases). Germline CDR1 is MDHEN and CDR2 is SYDVKM. This CDR3 spans 14 amino acids. Variable domain in full (rest from reference TRBV28 and TRBJ1-5): DVKVTQSSRYLVKRTGEKVFLECVQDMDHENMFWYRQDPGLGLRLIYFSYDVKMKEKGDIPEGYSVSREKKERFSLILESASTNQTSMYLCASSFWTAPVLNDFGDGTRLSIL.

This clonotype was counted at least ten times. V usage is TRBV6-1 and J usage is TRBJ2-3, with TRBD1 matching over 8 bases. J lost 0 bases, V lost 4 bases, and 3 bases had no gene match. CDR1 and CDR2 from the germline V gene are MNHNS and SASEGT. The CDR3 is made up of 15 amino acids. The CDR3 DNA sequence: TGTGCCAGCAGTGCCCGGGACAGGAGCACAGATACGCAGTATTTT. Translating it yields CASSARDRSTDTQYF.

This clonotype was recorded at least ten times. V and J are TRBV12-3 or TRBV12-4 and TRBJ1-4; no definite D call. The CDR3 length is 16 residues. Trimming removed 5 bases at V and 3 bases at J, with 16 bases between. In DNA form, the CDR3 reads TGTGCCAGCAGTCAAGCGCCGGGTCGACCTAATGAAAAACTGTTTTTT. It is translated as CASSQAPGRPNEKLFF.

This clonotype was seen ten or more times. The rearrangement links TRBV24-1 to TRBJ2-2; 9 bases line up with TRBD2. V was pared by 3 bases and J by 4 bases, with 5 bases of the junction left unmatched. The CDR3 is 16 amino acids. Germline CDR1 KGHDR, CDR2 SFDVKD. The CDR3 here is CATSDPGTSPTGELFF. DNA of the CDR3: TGTGCCACCAGTGATCCCGGGACTAGCCCCACCGGGGAGCTGTTTTTT.

The chain has TRBV3-1 and TRBJ2-3; tentatively, D is TRBD2 (6 bases). Germline CDR1 reads LGHDT; CDR2 reads YNNKEL (reference sequence). Trimming took off 1 base at V and 4 bases at J, with 9 bases between the two ends. The CDR3 is made up of 14 amino acids. The DNA of the CDR3 is TGTGCCAGCAGCCAAGTACTAGCATCAGATACGCAGTATTTT. Translated: CASSQVLASDTQYF.